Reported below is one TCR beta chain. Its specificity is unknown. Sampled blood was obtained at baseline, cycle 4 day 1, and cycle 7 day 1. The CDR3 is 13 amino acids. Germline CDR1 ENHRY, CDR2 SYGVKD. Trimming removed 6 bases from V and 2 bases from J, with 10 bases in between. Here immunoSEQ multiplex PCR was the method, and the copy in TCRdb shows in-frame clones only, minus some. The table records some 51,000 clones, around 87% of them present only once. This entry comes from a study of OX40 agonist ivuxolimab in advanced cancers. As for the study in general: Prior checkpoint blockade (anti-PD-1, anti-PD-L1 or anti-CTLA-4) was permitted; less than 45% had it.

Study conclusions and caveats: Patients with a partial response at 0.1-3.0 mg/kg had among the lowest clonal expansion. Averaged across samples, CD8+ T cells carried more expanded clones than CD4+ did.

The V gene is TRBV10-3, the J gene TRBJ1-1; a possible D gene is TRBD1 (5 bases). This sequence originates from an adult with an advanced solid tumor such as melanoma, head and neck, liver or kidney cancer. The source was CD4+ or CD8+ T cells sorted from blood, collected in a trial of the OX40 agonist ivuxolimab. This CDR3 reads CAIRMDTNTEAFF. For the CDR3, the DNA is TGTGCCATCAGAATGGACACAAACACTGAAGCTTTCTTT.